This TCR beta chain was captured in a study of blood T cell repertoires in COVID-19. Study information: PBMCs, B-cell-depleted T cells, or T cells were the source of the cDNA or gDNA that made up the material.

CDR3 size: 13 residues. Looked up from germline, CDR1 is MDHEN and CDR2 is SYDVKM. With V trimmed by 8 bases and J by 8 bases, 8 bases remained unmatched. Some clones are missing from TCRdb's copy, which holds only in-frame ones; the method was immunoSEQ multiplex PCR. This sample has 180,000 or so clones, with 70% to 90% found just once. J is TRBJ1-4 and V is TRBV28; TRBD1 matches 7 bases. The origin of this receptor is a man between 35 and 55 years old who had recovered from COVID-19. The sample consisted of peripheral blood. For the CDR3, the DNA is TGTGCCAGCGCGGTTATACAGGGGGAAAAACTGTTTTTT. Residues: CASAVIQGEKLFF.